One and the same sample provided the 5 T cell receptor beta chains below, sequenced in a study of shared clonotypes between healthy human individuals. Data came from immunoSEQ multiplex PCR; TCRdb stores just in-frame clones and leaves some out. The sample has 2,100,000 or so clones, nearly 97% seen once. The source material was naive CD4+ T cells sorted from blood. Subset specified: CD45RA+ positively selected. The receptors here all came from a young man in good health.

The chain joins TRBV28 to TRBJ1-5; 10 bases align to TRBD1. CDR3 length: 19 amino acids. J lost 1 base, V lost 5 bases, and 14 bases had no gene match. Germline-derived CDR1 and CDR2 are MDHEN and SYDVKM. Written as DNA, the CDR3 is TGTGCCAGCAGTGGGGACAGGGGCGGTATTCCGTCGAGCAATCAGCCCCAGCATTTT. This gives the protein CASSGDRGGIPSSNQPQHF.

V is TRBV4-3 and J is TRBJ1-6; D is uncertain. V was cut by 0 bases and J by 8 bases, with 5 bases left in between. CDR1 is LGHNA and CDR2 is YSLEER in the germline V gene. The CDR3 covers 13 residues. CDR3 region: CASSQEPHSPLHF. The CDR3 DNA reads TGCGCCAGCAGCCAAGAGCCACATTCACCCCTCCACTTT.

The chain has TRBV5-1 and TRBJ1-1; D perhaps matches TRBD1 (5 bases). Germline V gene sequence: CDR1 SGHRS, CDR2 YFSETQ. This CDR3 has 15 amino acids. Trimming pared 1 base from V and 2 bases from J, leaving 12 bases between. The CDR3 DNA reads as TGCGCCAGCAGCTTGACCCCGGGACCAAACACTGAAGCTTTCTTT. The encoded protein is CASSLTPGPNTEAFF.

The chain has TRBV9 and TRBJ2-1; D is perhaps TRBD1 (5 bases). This CDR3 comprises 15 residues. The V end was cut by 3 bases, the J end by 10 bases, with 20 bases between. Germline V gene sequence: CDR1 SGDLS, CDR2 YYNGEE. The DNA of the CDR3 is TGTGCCAGCAGCGCCCCCCGGCAGGGAAGGGCGGAGCAGTTCTTC. Translating it yields CASSAPRQGRAEQFF.

The chain links TRBV19 to TRBJ1-2, with D possibly matching TRBD1 (5 bases). CDR1 LNHDA and CDR2 SQIVND come from the germline V gene (reference sequence). Trimming stripped 8 bases from V and 8 bases from J, with 21 bases between. This CDR3 contains 14 residues. The CDR3 DNA reads as TGTGCCAGTCGGCCGGCAGGGCCCACTATGGGCTACACCTTC. This translates into CASRPAGPTMGYTF. The entire variable domain, with the rest obtained from reference TRBV19 and TRBJ1-2, is as follows: DGGITQSPKYLFRKEGQNVTLSCEQNLNHDAMYWYRQDPGQGLRLIYYSQIVNDFQKGDIAEGYSVSREKKESFPLTVTSAQKNPTAFYLCASRPAGPTMGYTFGSGTRLTVV.